This TCR beta chain was identified in a study of read filtering for tumor transcriptome and immune sequencing. Study summary: The cohort had 17 men and around 15 women aged roughly 47 to 80, mean about 68 years. DNase treatment preceded whole-transcriptome library preparation.

Molecular barcoded adaptors covering alpha/delta and beta/gamma chains were used on roughly 400 ng RNA. TCRdb processed the reads anew with MiXCR; each CDR3 protein has one entry. The table shows around 140,000 distinct CDR3 sequences, with around 14% occurring only once. Study-wide results and limits: Approximately 87% of IR-seq clonotypes had a single read, yet these held around 4% of reads.

Every patient had bone marrow sampled while the disease was active. This clonotype was observed many times. What it binds is unknown. CDR3 length: 14 residues. Germline CDR1 WSHSY, CDR2 SAAADI. V was pared by 3 bases and J by 6 bases, with 4 bases of the junction left unmatched. Sequenced input: a population of CD138-negative cells sorted from bone marrow. The receptor's source is a donor over 35 with multiple myeloma. The genes are TRBV10-2 and TRBJ2-2; 7 bases align to TRBD1. In DNA, the CDR3 is TGCGCCAGCAGTGATTCGACAGGGTCCGGGGAGCTGTTTTTT. Residues: CASSDSTGSGELFF.